These 10 T cell receptor beta chains originate from one sample sequenced in a study of blood T cells in healthy people across ages. The authors ran a second PCR of roughly 6 to 12 cycles using a sample-barcoded 5' primer and a J-beta primer mix. Each CDR3 protein gets one entry after TCRdb re-called the 5' RACE reads with MiXCR. The top ten clones hold 6.5% to 8% of a sample with over 1,300,000 distinct CDR3 sequences, roughly 59% of them seen once. Specimen: blood. These receptors all stem from a young man in good health.

The V call is TRBV7-2, the J call TRBJ2-1; 8 nucleotides align to TRBD2. Germline V CDR1 and CDR2: SGHTA, FQGNSA. J was trimmed by 7 bases and V by 5 bases; bases with no gene match: 7. The CDR3 loop spans 14 amino acids. CDR3 DNA: TGTGCCAGCAGCAGGGGACTAGAACAGAATGAGCAGTTCTTC. This codes for CASSRGLEQNEQFF.

The genes are TRBV20-1 and TRBJ2-7; possibly TRBD1 for D (6 bases). CDR1 DFQATT and CDR2 SNEGSKA come from the germline V gene (reference sequence). There are 14 residues in the CDR3. V lost 5 bases, J lost 3 bases, and 17 bases lay in between. In DNA form, the CDR3 reads TGCAGTGCTGAAGGACAGCGCCGGAGCTACGAGCAGTACTTC. The encoded protein is CSAEGQRRSYEQYF.

There are a few counts of this clonotype. The chain has TRBV12-3 or TRBV12-4 and TRBJ1-2; the D is unclear. This CDR3 has 14 residues. Trimming took off 6 bases at V and 0 bases at J, with 11 bases between the two ends. CDR3 in amino acids: CASRPGPTNYGYTF. Here the CDR3 DNA reads TGTGCCAGCAGACCCGGGCCGACTAACTATGGCTACACCTTC.

The V call is TRBV18, the J call TRBJ2-7; TRBD1 matches at 7 bases. The germline gives CDR1 KGHSH, CDR2 LQKENI. The V and J ends lost 2 bases and 3 bases, in that order; junction bases with no gene match: 4. This CDR3 has 14 residues. CDR3 DNA: TGTGCCAGCTCACCAACGGGACAGCACTACGAGCAGTACTTC. Translated: CASSPTGQHYEQYF.

V and J are TRBV3-1 and TRBJ1-2; D call uncertain. CDR1 is LGHDT and CDR2 is YNNKEL in the germline V gene (reference sequence). The CDR3 length is 14 residues. Trimming took 1 base from V and 2 from J, leaving 8 bases between them. CDR3 DNA sequence: TGTGCCAGCAGCCAAGGATATTGGAACTATGGCTACACCTTC. Protein product: CASSQGYWNYGYTF.

The J gene is TRBJ2-3, the V gene TRBV6-6; D not resolved. The CDR3 spans 15 residues. Between the trimmed V and J ends, which lost 4 bases and 0 bases, there was a span of 11 bases. The germline CDR1 and CDR2 sequences are MNHNY and SVGAGI (reference sequence). The CDR3 here is CASSFLTPSTDTQYF. CDR3 sequence (DNA): TGTGCCAGCAGTTTTCTTACGCCGAGCACAGATACGCAGTATTTT.

This chain uses TRBV25-1 with TRBJ2-7; TRBD2 matches 10 bases. Germline CDR1 and CDR2: MGHDK and SYGVNS. This CDR3 spans 15 amino acids. The ends lost 4 bases at V and 2 bases at J; junction bases unmatched: 5. CDR3 bases: TGTGCCAGCAGTGTCAGGACTAGCGGACCCTACGAGCAGTACTTC. It is translated as CASSVRTSGPYEQYF.

The chain combines TRBV6-1 with TRBJ2-4; D is uncertain. The end of the DNA fits TRBJ2-7 better, so the J call may be wrong. The CDR3 runs to 12 residues. Per germline, CDR1 MNHNS and CDR2 SASEGT. The CDR3 DNA follows: TGTGCCAGCAGTGAAGAGATATCCGAGCAGTACTTC. Translation: CASSEEISEQYF.

V is TRBV29-1 and J is TRBJ2-1; D might be TRBD2 (5 bases). CDR1 and CDR2 from the germline V gene are SQVTM and ANQGSEA. V shed 4 bases and J shed 10 bases, with 17 bases lying between them. The CDR3 contains 13 residues. The DNA of the CDR3 is TGCAGCGTTGCGGTAGCGAATTACTACGAGCAGTTCTTC. It encodes CSVAVANYYEQFF.

The V gene is TRBV15, the J gene TRBJ2-7; D might be TRBD1 (6 bases). In germline, CDR1 is LNHNV, CDR2 YYDKDF (reference sequence). The CDR3 is 17 residues long. Trimming stripped 3 bases from V and 0 bases from J, with 18 bases between. In DNA, the CDR3 is TGTGCCACCAGCAGGGCCCCAAGGGGGAGAAGCTCCTACGAGCAGTACTTC. This sequence encodes CATSRAPRGRSSYEQYF.